The 19 T cell receptor beta chains below all came from one sample that was sequenced in a study of OX40 agonist ivuxolimab in advanced cancers. Here immunoSEQ multiplex PCR was the method, and the copy in TCRdb shows in-frame clones only, minus some. The data contain tens of thousands of clones, about 83% of them seen just once; the ten biggest clones take up 0.55% to 0.85%. The material was CD4+ or CD8+ T cells sorted from blood, obtained in a trial of the OX40 agonist ivuxolimab. The receptors shown here come from an adult with an advanced solid tumor such as melanoma, head and neck, liver or kidney cancer.

This chain joins TRBV10-3 and TRBJ1-3; 7 bases agree with TRBD1. J lost 4 bases, V lost 2 bases, and 8 bases had no gene match. The CDR3 loop spans 16 amino acids. The germline CDR1 and CDR2 sequences are ENHRY and SYGVKD. The CDR3 reads CAISEPGQAGGNTIYF. As DNA, the CDR3 is TGTGCCATCAGTGAGCCCGGACAGGCGGGAGGAAACACCATATATTTT.

The chain employs TRBV19 and TRBJ2-2, with a weak D call TRBD2 (7 bases). Trimming took 6 bases from V and 0 from J, leaving 11 bases between them. The CDR3 sequence is 15 residues long. Germline V gene sequence: CDR1 LNHDA, CDR2 SQIVND (reference sequence). This CDR3 is CASSPGGPNTGELFF. The CDR3, as DNA: TGTGCCAGTAGCCCCGGGGGGCCGAACACCGGGGAGCTGTTTTTT.

The chain is built from TRBV7-2 and TRBJ2-5, with D unclear. CDR3 length: 13 amino acids. Trimming shortened V by 0 bases and J by 2 bases, and 4 bases separated the two germline ends. Germline CDR1 and CDR2: SGHTA and FQGNSA. DNA of the CDR3: TGTGCCAGCAGCTTAGCCGCGCAAGAGACCCAGTACTTC. Translated: CASSLAAQETQYF.

The chain is built from TRBV6-1 and TRBJ1-4; D is unresolved. CDR3 length: 15 residues. Germline V gene sequence: CDR1 MNHNS, CDR2 SASEGT. The germline V and J ends were trimmed by 3 bases and 0 bases, with 8 bases remaining between them. CDR3 DNA: TGTGCCAGCAGTGATGTCAGTGCAACTAATGAAAAACTGTTTTTT. The encoded protein is CASSDVSATNEKLFF.

The rearrangement uses TRBV7-9 and TRBJ1-2, with D unresolved. Trimming took off 2 bases at V and 4 bases at J, with 11 bases between the two ends. The CDR3 loop spans 14 amino acids. In germline, CDR1 is SEHNR, CDR2 FQNEAQ (reference sequence). The CDR3 reads CASSLSPVRYGYTF. CDR3 bases: TGTGCCAGCAGCTTATCTCCCGTCCGCTATGGCTACACCTTC. Filled out from reference TRBV7-9 and TRBJ1-2, the complete variable domain reads DTGVSQNPRHKITKRGQNVTFRCDPISEHNRLYWYRQTLGQGPEFLTYFQNEAQLEKSRLLSDRFSAERPKGSFSTLEIQRTEQGDSAMYLCASSLSPVRYGYTFGSGTRLTVV.

Comments on this clone: The sample holds other DNA sequences that translate to the same CDR3. This chain joins TRBV18 and TRBJ1-5; the D gene is possibly TRBD1 (5 bases). V lost 2 bases to trimming and J lost 7 bases, with 9 bases between them. Germline CDR1 and CDR2: KGHSH and LQKENI. The CDR3 runs 13 residues. In DNA form, the CDR3 reads TGTGCCAGCTCACCAGGCAGGGACCAGCCCCAGCATTTT. Its protein product is CASSPGRDQPQHF.

The genes are TRBV6-1 and TRBJ1-2; 9 bases align to TRBD1. The trim removed 4 bases at V and 8 bases at J, leaving 11 bases unmatched. Germline CDR1 reads MNHNS; CDR2 reads SASEGT. This CDR3 is built from 15 residues. The CDR3: CASSVSQGALVGYTF. CDR3 DNA sequence: TGTGCCAGCAGTGTATCACAGGGGGCTTTAGTGGGCTACACCTTC.

This sequence joins TRBV6-5 and TRBJ2-7, with 7 positions matching TRBD1. V shed 6 bases, J shed 10 bases, and the junction held 12 bases outside the gene matches. The CDR3 runs to 13 residues. Germline assignment: CDR1 MNHEY and CDR2 SVGAGI. CDR3 sequence reads: CASSPEQTGEQYF. The DNA for the CDR3 is TGTGCCAGCAGCCCGGAGCAAACAGGGGAACAGTACTTC.

This chain connects TRBV11-2 to TRBJ1-6; no definite D call. CDR1 is SGHAT and CDR2 is FQNNGV in the germline V gene. CDR3 length: 13 amino acids. V lost 1 base and J lost 7, with 5 bases in between. CDR3 sequence reads: CASSLGLNSPLHF. CDR3 nucleotide sequence: TGTGCCAGCAGCTTAGGCCTCAATTCACCCCTCCACTTT. Combining the CDR3 with reference TRBV11-2 and TRBJ1-6 gives the whole variable domain EAGVAQSPRYKIIEKRQSVAFWCNPISGHATLYWYQQILGQGPKLLIQFQNNGVVDDSQLPKDRFSAERLKGVDSTLKIQPAKLEDSAVYLCASSLGLNSPLHFGNGTRLTVT.

The chain carries TRBV15 and TRBJ2-7, with D possibly being TRBD1 or TRBD2 (5 bases each). V lost 0 bases, J lost 3 bases, and 9 bases lay in between. CDR1 LNHNV and CDR2 YYDKDF come from the germline V gene (reference sequence). The CDR3 totals 14 residues. CDR3 region: CATSRERGGYEQYF. The CDR3 bases are TGTGCCACCAGCAGAGAGAGGGGCGGCTACGAGCAGTACTTC.

The CDR3: CASSSSGGFLYF. The CDR3 coding sequence is TGTGCCAGCAGCTCATCCGGGGGGTTCCTGTACTTC. This rearrangement joins TRBV7-2 to TRBJ2-4, with 7 bases fitting TRBD2. Germline trimming cut 4 bases from V and 15 bases from J; bases unmatched to any gene: 9. The CDR3 extends over 12 amino acids. Germline CDR1 is SGHTA and CDR2 is FQGNSA. Complete variable domain (other parts from reference TRBV7-2 and TRBJ2-4): GAGVSQSPSNKVTEKGKDVELRCDPISGHTALYWYRQSLGQGLEFLIYFQGNSAPDKSGLPSDRFSAERTGGSVSTLTIQRTQQEDSAVYLCASSSSGGFLYFGAGTRLSVL.

V usage is TRBV7-2 and J usage is TRBJ1-4, with 7 bases lining up with TRBD1. The J segment lost 6 bases and the V segment lost 5 bases, leaving 6 bases of the junction unmatched. Germline assignment: CDR1 SGHTA and CDR2 FQGNSA. The CDR3 sequence is 14 residues long. The CDR3 sequence: CASSNRDSYEKLFF. The DNA of the CDR3 is TGTGCCAGCAGCAATCGGGACAGCTATGAAAAACTGTTTTTT. The entire variable domain, with the rest obtained from reference TRBV7-2 and TRBJ1-4, is as follows: GAGVSQSPSNKVTEKGKDVELRCDPISGHTALYWYRQSLGQGLEFLIYFQGNSAPDKSGLPSDRFSAERTGGSVSTLTIQRTQQEDSAVYLCASSNRDSYEKLFFGSGTQLSVL.

The chain recombines TRBV19 with TRBJ1-2; D is unresolved. Germline loops: CDR1 LNHDA, CDR2 SQIVND (reference sequence). The CDR3 is 12 residues long. Trimming left V 4 bases short and J 5 bases short, with 8 bases between. CDR3 in amino acids: CASSSPPYGYTF. The CDR3 coding sequence is TGTGCCAGTAGTAGTCCACCTTATGGCTACACCTTC.

V is TRBV18 and J is TRBJ2-3; D remains unclear. The CDR3 runs 11 residues. The V gene lost 3 bases and the J gene lost 2 bases, with 0 bases spanning the gap. Germline V CDR1 and CDR2: KGHSH, LQKENI. In DNA, the CDR3 is TGTGCCAGCTCACCCACAGATACGCAGTATTTT. It specifies CASSPTDTQYF.

This clone was found once. V and J are TRBV7-2 and TRBJ2-7; 7 positions match TRBD1. The germline CDR1 and CDR2 sequences are SGHTA and FQGNSA. The V segment lost 0 bases and the J segment 2 bases; nucleotides outside the gene matches: 4. This CDR3 region has 15 residues. CDR3 protein: CASSLASGTAYEQYF. The DNA for the CDR3 is TGTGCCAGCAGCTTAGCATCCGGGACAGCCTACGAGCAGTACTTC.

J is TRBJ2-7 and V is TRBV6-6; perhaps TRBD2 as D (5 bases). CDR1 and CDR2 (germline): MNHNY, SVGAGI (reference sequence). The CDR3 covers 14 residues. V was shortened by 2 bases and J by 6 bases, with 14 bases between the two germline ends. The CDR3 is CASSYQSTGFEQYF. As DNA, the CDR3 is TGTGCCAGCAGTTACCAGAGCACGGGGTTCGAGCAGTACTTC.

The chain uses TRBV28 and TRBJ2-2; D unclear. The CDR3 loop spans 15 amino acids. V was trimmed by 3 bases and J by 4 bases, leaving 12 bases between them. CDR1 MDHEN and CDR2 SYDVKM come from the germline V gene. The CDR3 sequence is CASSFLASGTGELFF. The DNA for the CDR3 is TGTGCCAGCAGTTTTTTGGCCTCGGGCACCGGGGAGCTGTTTTTT.

V usage is TRBV2 and J usage is TRBJ1-5, with D unresolved. Germline V CDR1 and CDR2: SNHLY, FYNNEI. The CDR3 has 17 residues. The germline V and J ends were trimmed by 4 bases and 0 bases, with 16 bases remaining between them. CDR3 DNA: TGTGCCAGCAGTGTTTTGTGGGTGAGAAATAGCAATCAGCCCCAGCATTTT. Protein sequence: CASSVLWVRNSNQPQHF. Combining the CDR3 with reference TRBV2 and TRBJ1-5 gives the whole variable domain EPEVTQTPSHQVTQMGQEVILRCVPISNHLYFYWYRQILGQKVEFLVSFYNNEISEKSEIFDDQFSVERPDGSNFTLKIRSTKLEDSAMYFCASSVLWVRNSNQPQHFGDGTRLSIL.

This clone was seen once. One end of the junction varies from germline; a read error may be responsible. The rearrangement joins TRBV7-7 to TRBJ2-7; TRBD1 aligns across 8 bases. Germline V gene data show CDR1 as SSHAT and CDR2 as FNYEAQ (reference sequence). The CDR3 loop spans 13 amino acids. The DNA of the CDR3 is TGTGCTAGCAGCCCCGACAGGGGCGGCGAGCAGTACTTC. This codes for CASSPDRGGEQYF.